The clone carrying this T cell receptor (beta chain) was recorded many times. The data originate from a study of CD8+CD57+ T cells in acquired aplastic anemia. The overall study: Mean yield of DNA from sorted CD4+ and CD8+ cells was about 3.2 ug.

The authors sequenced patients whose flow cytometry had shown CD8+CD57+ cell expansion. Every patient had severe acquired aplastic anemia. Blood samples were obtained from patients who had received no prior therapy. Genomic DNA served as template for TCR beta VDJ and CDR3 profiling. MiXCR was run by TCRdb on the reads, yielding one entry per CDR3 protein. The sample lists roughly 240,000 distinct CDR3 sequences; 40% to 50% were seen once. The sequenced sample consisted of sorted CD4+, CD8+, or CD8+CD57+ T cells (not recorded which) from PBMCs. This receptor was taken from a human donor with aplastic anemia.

CDR3 protein: CASSLGLDDTGELFF. As DNA, the CDR3 is TGCGCCAGCAGCTTGGGACTAGACGACACCGGGGAGCTGTTTTTT. The chain carries TRBV5-1 and TRBJ2-2; tentatively, D is TRBD2 (6 bases). Trimming removed 0 bases from V and 3 bases from J, with 9 bases in between. The germline V gene encodes CDR1 SGHRS and CDR2 YFSETQ. The CDR3 is made up of 15 amino acids.